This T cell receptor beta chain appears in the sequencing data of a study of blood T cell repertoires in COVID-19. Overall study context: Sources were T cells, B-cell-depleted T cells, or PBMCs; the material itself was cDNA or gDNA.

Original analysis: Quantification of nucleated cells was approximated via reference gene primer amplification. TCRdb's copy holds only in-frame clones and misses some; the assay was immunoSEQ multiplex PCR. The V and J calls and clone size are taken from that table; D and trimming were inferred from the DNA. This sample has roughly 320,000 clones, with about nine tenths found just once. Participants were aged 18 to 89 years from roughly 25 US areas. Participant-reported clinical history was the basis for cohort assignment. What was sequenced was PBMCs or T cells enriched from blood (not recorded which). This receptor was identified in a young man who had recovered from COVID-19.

The CDR3 region is CASSVSGAEQYF. CDR3 bases: TGTGCCAGTAGTGTCTCAGGGGCCGAGCAGTACTTC. The J gene is TRBJ2-7, the V gene TRBV19, with a tentative D call TRBD1 (6 bases). This CDR3 region has 12 residues. Trimming removed 5 bases from V and 6 bases from J, with 11 bases in between. Per the germline V gene, CDR1 is LNHDA and CDR2 is SQIVND (reference sequence).